This TCR beta chain was obtained from a study of OX40 agonist ivuxolimab in advanced cancers. Background on the study: Patients took ivuxolimab, an agonistic anti-OX40 (CD134) antibody. Every 2 weeks, patients received ivuxolimab intravenously, dosed at 0.01 to 10 mg/kg. Study-level findings and limits: Doses of 0.1 to 3.0 mg/kg were accompanied by clonal expansion of CD4+ and CD8+ blood T cells by week 6.

The table came from immunoSEQ multiplex PCR; TCRdb's copy has only in-frame clones and leaves some out. This table holds tens of thousands of clones, around nine tenths found once. V was cut by 4 bases and J by 8 bases, with 23 bases left in between. This CDR3 contains 16 residues. Germline lookup yields CDR1 MDHEN and CDR2 SYDVKM. Sampling of blood occurred at baseline, cycle 4 day 1, and cycle 7 day 1. As regards this clone: The antigen is not known.

This receptor was obtained from an adult with an advanced solid tumor such as melanoma, head and neck, liver or kidney cancer. This rearrangement joins TRBV28 to TRBJ1-2; D ambiguous. Source: CD4+ or CD8+ T cells sorted from blood, taken in a trial of the OX40 agonist ivuxolimab. The CDR3: CASSSPVLPGTGGYTF. The CDR3 nucleotides read TGTGCCAGCAGTTCCCCCGTCCTCCCCGGAACTGGAGGCTACACCTTC.